Following are 2 T cell receptor beta chains from one sample sequenced in a study of post-analysis software for immune sequencing data. General observations from the study: Four or five TRBV segments occurring more often in patients than controls included TRBV5-6, TRBV5-1 and TRBV20-1.

The TCR beta cDNA libraries carried unique molecular identifiers. In TCRdb, the PCR reads were re-called with MiXCR into one record per CDR3 protein. Seen here are 350,000 to 450,000 distinct CDR3 sequences, 35% to 45% observed once, and the top ten hold 7.6%. The antigens for these receptors are not known. Material: blood. The receptors shown here come from a girl aged 2 to 9 with multiple sclerosis.

The genes are TRBV12-3 or TRBV12-4 and TRBJ1-1; D is perhaps TRBD1 (6 bases). The ends were cut back, 6 bases at V and 1 base at J, with 12 bases in the middle. The CDR3 is made up of 14 amino acids. The CDR3 reads CASRPGHQNTEAFF. CDR3 bases: TGTGCCAGCAGACCGGGACACCAGAACACTGAAGCTTTCTTT.

V and J are TRBV20-1 and TRBJ2-5; TRBD1 might be the D (6 bases). Between the trimmed V and J ends, which lost 4 bases and 2 bases, there was a span of 14 bases. The CDR3 extends over 14 amino acids. Germline V gene sequence: CDR1 DFQATT, CDR2 SNEGSKA (reference sequence). The CDR3 DNA follows: TGCAGTGCTAACACCCGGGACAATCAAGAGACCCAGTACTTC. Translating gives CSANTRDNQETQYF.